Listed below are T cell receptor beta chains from one sample, sequenced in a study of blood T cell repertoires in COVID-19. Repertoires were generated with immunoSEQ multiplex PCR, while TCRdb's copy carries only in-frame clones and drops some. The sample holds around 30,000 clones, roughly 90% seen once. Sequenced sample: peripheral blood. The receptors come from a man between 65 and 85 years old with active or convalescent COVID-19. The CDR3 runs from the conserved cysteine through the conserved F or W. D genes are given only for firm matches. Some rows mark clone size as missing; the rest say once, few, many or name a class of expanded clone.

clone size: few; J gene: TRBJ1-1; V gene: TRBV4-2; D gene: .; CDR3 DNA: TGTGCCAGCAGCCTTGCATCAGGGGTGAACACTGAAGCTTTCTTT; CDR3 protein: CASSLASGVNTEAFF
clone size: .; J gene: TRBJ1-3; V gene: TRBV18; D gene: .; CDR3 DNA: TGTGCCAGCTCACCACCTAGCGCACCTGGAAACACCATATATTTT; CDR3 protein: CASSPPSAPGNTIYF
clone size: .; J gene: TRBJ2-5; V gene: TRBV18; D gene: .; CDR3 DNA: TGTGCCAGCTCACCAGGGCGGGACAGCCAAGAGACCCAGTACTTC; CDR3 protein: CASSPGRDSQETQYF
clone size: .; J gene: TRBJ2-1; V gene: TRBV7-2; D gene: TRBD2; CDR3 DNA: TGTGCCAGCAGCTTAAAAGCGGGGGGGCTCGATGAGCAGTTCTTC; CDR3 protein: CASSLKAGGLDEQFF
clone size: .; J gene: TRBJ1-6; V gene: TRBV30; D gene: TRBD1; CDR3 DNA: TGTGCCTGGACGGACAGGGTTTCACCCCTCCACTTT; CDR3 protein: CAWTDRVSPLHF
clone size: once; J gene: TRBJ2-7; V gene: TRBV6-5; D gene: TRBD1; CDR3 DNA: TGTGCCAGCTCCATGGGACAGGGACCCTACGAGCAGTACTTC; CDR3 protein: CASSMGQGPYEQYF
clone size: .; J gene: TRBJ2-6; V gene: TRBV7-8; D gene: TRBD1; CDR3 DNA: TGTGCCAGCAGCTTAGAACTCCGGGACAGGGTGAATGGGGCCAACGTCCTGACTTTC; CDR3 protein: CASSLELRDRVNGANVLTF
clone size: .; J gene: TRBJ1-1; V gene: TRBV6-2/TRBV6-3; D gene: .; CDR3 DNA: TGTGCCAGCAGCTCCCGGGAGCGTGGGACGAACACTGAAGCTTTCTTT; CDR3 protein: CASSSRERGTNTEAFF
clone size: .; J gene: TRBJ1-2; V gene: TRBV30; D gene: .; CDR3 DNA: TGTGCCTGGAGTAGGGGAGGGCCTGATGGCTACACCTTC; CDR3 protein: CAWSRGGPDGYTF
clone size: .; J gene: TRBJ2-1; V gene: TRBV5-4; D gene: .; CDR3 DNA: TGTGCCAGCAGCTTTAGGAGGGCCTCCTACAATGAGCAGTTCTTC; CDR3 protein: CASSFRRASYNEQFF
clone size: .; J gene: TRBJ2-2; V gene: TRBV24-1; D gene: .; CDR3 DNA: TGTGCCACCAGTGACCTCGACGCGACAGAGAACACCGGGGAGCTGTTTTTT; CDR3 protein: CATSDLDATENTGELFF
clone size: .; J gene: TRBJ2-7; V gene: TRBV7-2; D gene: .; CDR3 DNA: TGTGCCAGCAGCTTCTCCCAGGGGACCTACGAGCAGTACTTC; CDR3 protein: CASSFSQGTYEQYF
clone size: .; J gene: TRBJ1-1; V gene: TRBV6-2/TRBV6-3; D gene: .; CDR3 DNA: TGTGCCAGCAGTTCTTCAGGAAGGATTTGGGGGGGTGGCCGGACTGAAGCTTTCTTT; CDR3 protein: CASSSSGRIWGGGRTEAFF
clone size: .; J gene: TRBJ2-5; V gene: TRBV5-1; D gene: .; CDR3 DNA: TGCGCCAGCAGGAAATCAGGGGTACGGGAGACCCAGTACTTC; CDR3 protein: CASRKSGVRETQYF
clone size: .; J gene: TRBJ1-4; V gene: TRBV4-3; D gene: TRBD1; CDR3 DNA: TGCGCCAGCAGCCAAGGACAGGGGAGTAATGAAAAACTGTTTTTT; CDR3 protein: CASSQGQGSNEKLFF
clone size: .; J gene: TRBJ2-3; V gene: TRBV5-4; D gene: TRBD1; CDR3 DNA: TGTGCCAGCAGCGAGGGACAGGTTGGCACAGATACGCAGTATTTT; CDR3 protein: CASSEGQVGTDTQYF
clone size: .; J gene: TRBJ2-2; V gene: TRBV18; D gene: TRBD2; CDR3 DNA: TGTGCCAGCTCACCCGAGGGACTAGCATTCACCGGGGAGCTGTTTTTT; CDR3 protein: CASSPEGLAFTGELFF
clone size: .; J gene: TRBJ2-2; V gene: TRBV6-1; D gene: .; CDR3 DNA: TGTGCCAGCAGTGAGCAGAGAGGGTCGGCCGGGGAGCTGTTTTTT; CDR3 protein: CASSEQRGSAGELFF
clone size: .; J gene: TRBJ1-5; V gene: TRBV27; D gene: TRBD1; CDR3 DNA: TGTGCCAGCAGTTTGGATTCAGGGGGGAACCAGCCCCAGCATTTT; CDR3 protein: CASSLDSGGNQPQHF
clone size: few; J gene: TRBJ2-2; V gene: TRBV6-4; D gene: TRBD1; CDR3 DNA: TGTGCCAGCAGGCGGACAGGGGACACCGGGGAGCTGTTTTTT; CDR3 protein: CASRRTGDTGELFF
clone size: .; J gene: TRBJ2-2; V gene: TRBV5-1; D gene: .; CDR3 DNA: TGCGCCAGCAGCTTGGGTTCAGGGTACGCCGGGGAGCTGTTTTTT; CDR3 protein: CASSLGSGYAGELFF
clone size: .; J gene: TRBJ1-2; V gene: TRBV18; D gene: TRBD1; CDR3 DNA: TGTGCCAGCTCGTACAGGGGGGATGGCTACACCTTC; CDR3 protein: CASSYRGDGYTF